This TCR beta chain was sequenced in a study of post-analysis software for immune sequencing data. Study-wide background: Progressive-relapsing, secondary progressive and relapsing-remitting multiple sclerosis were among the disease courses included.

Libraries were made from TCR beta cDNA, and they carried unique molecular identifiers. T cells numbering about 0.85 to 10 million yielded 450,000 to 500,000 cDNA molecules. TCRdb independently ran MiXCR on the PCR reads; one entry per CDR3 protein. The profile shows some 890,000 distinct CDR3 sequences, approximately 57% of them singletons. The CDR3 runs 16 residues. CDR1 and CDR2 from the germline V gene are SGHAT and FQNNGV. After removal of 5 bases from V and 4 bases from J, the junction contained 10 bases not matched to a gene. This clonotype was picked up one time. Its target is not known. Study-wide results and limits: The F measure placed samples prepared in the same batch into strongly shared clusters. A handful of TRBV segments were significantly more frequent in patients than in controls. TRBV5-6, TRBV5-1 and TRBV20-1 were among these segments. Relative to controls, patients with multiple sclerosis showed significantly lower normalized Chao1 diversity.

The sequence was obtained from a girl between 5 and 17 years old with multiple sclerosis. Sequenced material: blood. The genes are TRBV11-2 and TRBJ1-1, with TRBD1 matching 10 bases. CDR3 bases: TGTGCCAGCAGCCGACAGGGACAGGGGAGGTCCACTGAAGCTTTCTTT. Translation: CASSRQGQGRSTEAFF.